These 11 T cell receptor beta chains share one sample of origin, sequenced in a study of T cell repertoires in cytomegalovirus infection. No antigen has been assigned to these receptors. One entry per CDR3 protein, called by TCRdb with MiXCR from the reads. Of more than 250,000 distinct CDR3 sequences listed, 20% to 30% are singletons. The specimen was cultured PBMCs, collected from culture after CMV antigen stimulation. These receptors all stem from a human donor in good health (CMV status not recorded). Some clones in this sample may be carry-over from other donors' samples.

This clonotype came up many times. The chain couples TRBV7-2 to TRBJ2-5, with D perhaps matching TRBD2 (7 bases). Germline CDR1 reads SGHTA; CDR2 reads FQGNSA. The CDR3 loop spans 16 amino acids. V shed 1 base and J shed 5 bases, with 17 bases lying between them. The CDR3 DNA reads as TGTGCCAGCAGCTTAGAAGGGGGGGTTTCTCACGAGACCCAGTACTTC. It encodes CASSLEGGVSHETQYF.

By its share, this clonotype is medium-sized. The V gene is TRBV11-3, the J gene TRBJ1-1; TRBD1 matches 8 bases. Unmatched junction bases numbered 8, after V lost 6 bases and J lost 2 bases. Per the germline V gene, CDR1 is SGHNT and CDR2 is YENEEA. This CDR3 is built from 15 residues. As DNA, the CDR3 is TGTGCCAGCAGACGAACCGGGACAGGAAACACTGAAGCTTTCTTT. Protein: CASRRTGTGNTEAFF.

The chain joins TRBV25-1 to TRBJ1-1; a weak D match, TRBD1 (5 bases). Trimming took 10 bases from V and 4 from J, leaving 10 bases between them. The CDR3 consists of 11 residues. Germline V gene data show CDR1 as MGHDK and CDR2 as SYGVNS. CDR3 region: CANTGVTEAFF. CDR3 DNA: TGTGCCAACACGGGGGTCACTGAAGCTTTCTTT.

This clonotype has a count of ten or more. The chain couples TRBV13 to TRBJ2-1; 7 nucleotides agree with TRBD2. The trim removed 5 bases at V and 13 bases at J, leaving 8 bases unmatched. The CDR3 loop spans 12 amino acids. CDR1 is PRHDT and CDR2 is FYEKMQ in the germline V gene (reference sequence). The CDR3 is CASSPPGGRQFF. The CDR3 coding sequence is TGTGCCAGCAGCCCCCCGGGCGGGAGACAGTTCTTC.

This clonotype was found many times. V and J are TRBV11-2 and TRBJ1-2; 8 positions match TRBD1. Germline loops: CDR1 SGHAT, CDR2 FQNNGV. The CDR3 is 13 amino acids. V lost 5 bases, J lost 5 bases, and 4 bases stayed unmatched. The CDR3 loop is CASSRGQGYGYTF. The CDR3 DNA sequence: TGTGCCAGCAGCCGAGGACAGGGATATGGCTACACCTTC.

The V gene is TRBV7-6, the J gene TRBJ1-4; D possibly corresponds to TRBD1 (5 bases). Per germline, CDR1 SGHVS and CDR2 FNYEAQ. The V end was cut by 5 bases, the J end by 8 bases, with 15 bases between. This CDR3 comprises 14 residues. CDR3 sequence reads: CASSRGVMEEKLFF. The CDR3 DNA reads as TGTGCCAGCAGCCGGGGGGTTATGGAAGAAAAACTGTTTTTT.

V is TRBV10-3 and J is TRBJ2-3; perhaps TRBD2 as D (6 bases). CDR1 ENHRY and CDR2 SYGVKD come from the germline V gene. The V end lost 4 bases, the J end lost 6 bases, and 17 bases lay between the germline ends. The CDR3 contains 15 residues. Written as DNA, the CDR3 is TGTGCCATCAGTGGACCAGAATCGGGAGCGGATACGCAGTATTTT. Translated: CAISGPESGADTQYF.

V is TRBV5-4 and J is TRBJ2-1, with a weak D call TRBD2 (6 bases). The CDR3 extends over 15 amino acids. Germline values: CDR1 SGHNT, CDR2 YYREEE (reference sequence). Trimming took 4 bases from V and 5 from J, leaving 16 bases between them. The DNA for the CDR3 is TGTGCCAGCAGCGTTGTTGGGAGGACCCACAATGAGCAGTTCTTC. This translates into CASSVVGRTHNEQFF.

This clonotype occurred many times. The rearrangement joins TRBV7-4 to TRBJ2-1; 9 bases fit TRBD2. V trimming: 6 bases; J trimming: 6 bases; junction bases outside the gene matches: 12. The V gene's germline CDR1 is SGHVT and CDR2 SQSDAQ. The CDR3 extends over 16 amino acids. DNA for the CDR3: TGTGCCAGCAGTCCCGATAAGGCTAGCGGGACCAATGAGCAGTTCTTC. Amino acids: CASSPDKASGTNEQFF.

The gene calls are TRBV12-3 or TRBV12-4 and TRBJ1-1; no reliable D call. This CDR3 contains 16 residues. Trimming pared 7 bases from V and 0 bases from J, leaving 18 bases between. This chain's CDR3 is CASNDPYRPMNTEAFF. In DNA, the CDR3 is TGTGCCAGCAATGACCCCTATCGGCCAATGAACACTGAAGCTTTCTTT.

About this clonotype: One junction end disagrees with the germline gene, perhaps due to a read error. The V and J genes are TRBV5-4 and TRBJ2-5, with 8 bases matching TRBD1. Germline lookup yields CDR1 SGHNT and CDR2 YYREEE (reference sequence). The CDR3 has 12 residues. DNA for the CDR3: TGTGCCAGCAGCTTGGCTGGACAGGGCAATATCTTC. Encoded protein: CASSLAGQGNIF.